This TCR beta chain is drawn from a study of shared clonotypes between healthy human individuals. Germline V gene data show CDR1 as KGHSH and CDR2 as LQKENI. This CDR3 region has 15 residues. V trimming: 0 bases; J trimming: 1 base; junction bases outside the gene matches: 2. Of note for this clone: Its specificity is not known.

Notes on the study in general: With a handful of donors compared, around 5% of naive CD4 clonotypes were shared.

Sequenced by immunoSEQ multiplex PCR; TCRdb stores in-frame clones only, minus some. The table records about 680,000 clones, about 74% of them present only once. Sequencing input: memory CD4+ T cells sorted from blood. Subset here: CD45RA-negative fraction. The TCR sequence derives from a woman aged 25 to 39 in good health. The chain is built from TRBV18 and TRBJ1-1; 7 bases agree with TRBD1. CDR3: CASSPPTGKNTEAFF. In DNA, the CDR3 is TGTGCCAGCTCACCACCGACAGGGAAGAACACTGAAGCTTTCTTT.